The rows below give T cell receptor beta chains drawn from one sample of a study of monozygotic twins with inflammatory bowel disease. TCRdb re-analyzed the 5' RACE reads; it lists each CDR3 protein once, without DNA. This sample's table reports 420,000 or so distinct CDR3 sequences. The material sequenced was blood. The receptors come from a human donor with ulcerative colitis or Crohn's disease, or a healthy co-twin of an affected twin (not recorded which). CDR3s include the opening cysteine and the closing phenylalanine or tryptophan. Each record gives: CDR3 protein, V gene, J gene.

CDR3 protein: CASYQGFRTDTQYF
V gene: TRBV28
J gene: TRBJ2-3

CDR3 protein: CSGSSGRSADTQYF
V gene: TRBV29-1
J gene: TRBJ2-3

CDR3 protein: CSARSGTGSYGYTF
V gene: TRBV20-1
J gene: TRBJ1-2

CDR3 protein: CASSQRLAGGPTVEQFF
V gene: TRBV5-5
J gene: TRBJ2-1

CDR3 protein: CASAPGAHPETQYF
V gene: TRBV28
J gene: TRBJ2-5

CDR3 protein: CASSPPPTASTDTQYF
V gene: TRBV9
J gene: TRBJ2-3

CDR3 protein: CASSSRFTYNEQFF
V gene: TRBV11-3
J gene: TRBJ2-1

CDR3 protein: CASSLGLATHEQFF
V gene: TRBV5-6
J gene: TRBJ2-1

CDR3 protein: CASSLPLRGAGEQYF
V gene: TRBV5-1
J gene: TRBJ2-7

CDR3 protein: CASSGGARGRVNYSNQPQHF
V gene: TRBV28
J gene: TRBJ1-5

CDR3 protein: CAISEGGKVYGYTF
V gene: TRBV10-3
J gene: TRBJ1-2

CDR3 protein: CASSGLAETQYF
V gene: TRBV2
J gene: TRBJ2-5

CDR3 protein: CSALGQSPEAFF
V gene: TRBV20-1
J gene: TRBJ1-1

CDR3 protein: CASSPGGVASDTQYF
V gene: TRBV7-9
J gene: TRBJ2-3

CDR3 protein: CASSWYNEQFF
V gene: TRBV2
J gene: TRBJ2-1

CDR3 protein: CASSYLAGGISSYEQYF
V gene: TRBV6-5
J gene: TRBJ2-7

CDR3 protein: CASSVAASDNEQFF
V gene: TRBV9
J gene: TRBJ2-1

CDR3 protein: CATSREARGTYEQYF
V gene: TRBV15
J gene: TRBJ2-7

CDR3 protein: CASSLGQGRGGYTF
V gene: TRBV5-1
J gene: TRBJ1-2

CDR3 protein: CASSPGTGYTGELFF
V gene: TRBV7-9
J gene: TRBJ2-2

CDR3 protein: CATSREGGRGTGELFF
V gene: TRBV15
J gene: TRBJ2-2

CDR3 protein: CASRRDNSMNTEAFF
V gene: TRBV7-9
J gene: TRBJ1-1

CDR3 protein: CASSAGGRMNTEAFF
V gene: TRBV10-2
J gene: TRBJ1-1

CDR3 protein: CASIRMANEKLFF
V gene: TRBV6-1
J gene: TRBJ1-4

CDR3 protein: CASTSSGVPGQFF
V gene: TRBV28
J gene: TRBJ2-1

CDR3 protein: CASTPAGDPEAFF
V gene: TRBV7-9
J gene: TRBJ1-1

CDR3 protein: CASSPSGLTNTEAFF
V gene: TRBV7-8
J gene: TRBJ1-1

CDR3 protein: CASIPSGLAGVEQFF
V gene: TRBV12-3/TRBV12-4
J gene: TRBJ2-1

CDR3 protein: CASSQDRGRGEQYF
V gene: TRBV5-4
J gene: TRBJ2-7

CDR3 protein: CSAISPTSGSYEQYF
V gene: TRBV20-1
J gene: TRBJ2-7

CDR3 protein: CASRKTPGGRGYTF
V gene: TRBV6-1
J gene: TRBJ1-2

CDR3 protein: CASSSVTRGPNSPLHF
V gene: TRBV2
J gene: TRBJ1-6